The present entry profiles one TCR beta chain with its context. This clonotype was recorded many times. The specificity of this receptor is unknown. No qualities accompany the bases; no much larger clone lies one base away. This specimen comes from a study of T cells in Graves' hyperthyroidism and ophthalmopathy (dated 2019 in TCRdb). Describing the broader study: Peripheral blood was sampled at the time of initial diagnosis, prior to any treatment. Prospective prediction of ophthalmopathy was tested in an independent validation cohort consisting of some 20 hyperthyroidism patients and 15 to 17 patients who later progressed to ophthalmopathy. The paper reports TCR Vbeta CDR3 sequencing of over 120 peripheral blood samples: approximately 41 ophthalmopathy, around 80 hyperthyroidism and around 17 progressor patients. For training and testing, the 100 patients in the discovery cohort were randomly divided in a 7:3 ratio. To identify distinguishing TCR V-J signatures, a discovery cohort of some 100 patients was used, comprising 43 with Graves' ophthalmopathy and approximately 57 with stable Graves' hyperthyroidism. After sampling, hyperthyroidism patients received methimazole starting at 30 mg daily, and ophthalmopathy patients received high-dose intravenous methylprednisolone. Thyroid tissue and blood T-cell repertoires from several Graves' hyperthyroidism patients were also compared in the study.

V is clipped by 7 bases and J by 4 bases, and the sequence between their germline boundaries is 8 bases long. The CDR3, from cysteine to phenylalanine, totals 11 residues. This entry keeps only the CDR3 DNA: 33 bases, framed from base 1. Per the germline V gene, SGHRS is the CDR1 and YFSETQ is the CDR2. Moderately to severely active disease, a Clinical Activity Score of at least 3, a NOSPECS grade of at least 4, and a duration under 3 months were present in ophthalmopathy patients. Patients with uncontrolled infections, other autoimmune diseases, pregnancy or lactation were excluded. Clinical symptoms, serum thyroxine and TRAb, thyroid ultrasound, and orbital computed tomography formed the basis for the diagnoses. PBMCs were separated from under 12 ml of fresh peripheral blood using Ficoll-Paque density gradient centrifugation. Trizol reagent was used to extract total RNA, and RNA quality was then checked on an Agilent 2100 Bioanalyzer.

The TCR beta CDR3 regions were amplified from the RNA transcripts. The TCR CDR3 was subjected to a first round of RT-PCR using the HTBI primer set and the Qiagen OneStep RT-PCR kit. The libraries were constructed in a second round of multiplex PCR and then size-selected and purified. Sequencing of the libraries was done on an Illumina HiSeq2000 using paired-end 100 bp reads. Per the source publication's procedure: SOAPnuke was used to process the raw data, throwing out any read that contained adapters or uncalled bases, had a mean Phred below 15, or lacked an exact constant-primer or identifier match. High-quality paired reads were merged using COPE v1.2.5, and each unique nucleotide sequence was defined as a clonotype. MiTCR v1.1 was used to align the clonotypes against IMGT TRBV, TRBD and TRBJ reference segments. Only V-J combinations with frequency above 0.0001, covering approximately 99% of repertoires, were analysed. The TCS score was defined as F50 (clonal expansion) divided by E x V (chaos), with BLOSUM62-based TCRdist calculated between CDR3 peptides within each V-J. Welch's t-statistics and random forest reduced 514 V-J features to 13, which were used in a naive Bayes classifier (R e1071). TCRdb trimmed the raw reads at Q25, called clones with MiXCR and kept productive beta chains. Rows are combined by CDR3 protein, so each entry shows the most common genes and DNA. V and J calls and clone size were set by TCRdb, not the authors. This sample lists 300,000 or so distinct CDR3 sequences; approximately 15% were detected once. The leading ten clones occupy about 51% of the sample.

Study-wide findings and limitations: Most expanded thyroid clonotypes (frequency above 0.001) were also found in blood, which suggests that blood repertoires may mirror thyroid immune responses. Ophthalmopathy was separated from stable hyperthyroidism by a 13 V-J signature model, with around 90% sensitivity and 81% to 83% specificity obtained in cross-validation and 80%/75% obtained in testing. No statistical method was used to fix the sample size in advance, and group allocation was not hidden from the investigators. During validation, the model predicted progression to ophthalmopathy a median of approximately 6 months ahead of onset, with more than 60% sensitivity and about 72% specificity.

The clonotype was recovered from a woman aged 60 to 75 with Graves' ophthalmopathy. Sequencing was performed on blood. The chain is encoded by TRBV5-1 joined to TRBJ1-2; no D gene can be assigned with confidence. The base sequence is TGCGCCAGCTCCAGTTTCTATGGCTACACCTTC. Translated, it reads CASSSFYGYTF.